Each of the 18 T cell receptor beta chains below was sequenced from the same sample in a study of blood T cell repertoires in COVID-19. The method was immunoSEQ multiplex PCR; TCRdb's version includes in-frame clones alone and lacks a portion of them. There are approximately 310,000 clones in the sample; roughly 84% occur only once, and 1% lies in the top ten. Material: peripheral blood. The receptors stem from a man aged 50 or older with active or convalescent COVID-19.

The chain employs TRBV30 and TRBJ1-2, with D possibly being TRBD1 (5 bases). Germline assignment: CDR1 GTSNPN and CDR2 SVGIG (reference sequence). Trimming shortened V by 4 bases and J by 4 bases, and 13 bases separated the two germline ends. There are 13 residues in the CDR3. The chain's CDR3 is CAWTGRQGYGYTF. CDR3 DNA sequence: TGTGCCTGGACCGGTCGGCAGGGCTATGGCTACACCTTC.

The chain joins TRBV28 to TRBJ2-3; D is perhaps TRBD1 (5 bases). Trimming took 1 base from V and 1 from J, leaving 6 bases between them. This CDR3 region has 14 residues. Per the germline V gene, CDR1 is MDHEN and CDR2 is SYDVKM. DNA of the CDR3: TGTGCCAGCAGTTTATCCAGGGGCACAGATACGCAGTATTTT. Amino acids: CASSLSRGTDTQYF. Supplemented by reference TRBV28 and TRBJ2-3, the full variable domain reads DVKVTQSSRYLVKRTGEKVFLECVQDMDHENMFWYRQDPGLGLRLIYFSYDVKMKEKGDIPEGYSVSREKKERFSLILESASTNQTSMYLCASSLSRGTDTQYFGPGTRLTVL.

The V gene is TRBV10-1, the J gene TRBJ2-3; D not resolved. Germline V gene data show CDR1 as WNHNN and CDR2 as SYGVQD (reference sequence). The length of the CDR3 is 13 residues. V lost 3 bases and J lost 4, with 8 bases in between. CDR3 amino acids: CASSDSGSDTQYF. CDR3 in DNA: TGCGCCAGCAGTGACTCGGGTTCAGATACGCAGTATTTT.

This clone was seen more than once but under ten times. The chain recombines TRBV19 with TRBJ1-3; D is unresolved. The CDR3 length is 16 residues. Germline V gives CDR1 LNHDA, CDR2 SQIVND (reference sequence). V was trimmed by 5 bases and J by 0 bases, leaving 14 bases between them. CDR3 bases: TGTGCCAGTAGTCCCCTCTGGGAGAGCTCTGGAAACACCATATATTTT. Residues: CASSPLWESSGNTIYF.

J is TRBJ1-1 and V is TRBV27; D is perhaps TRBD1 (6 bases). V lost 3 bases and J lost 1, with 15 bases in between. Germline CDR1 and CDR2: MNHEY and SMNVEV (reference sequence). The CDR3 covers 16 residues. The CDR3: CASSFLQGGGNTEAFF. The CDR3 coding sequence is TGTGCCAGCAGTTTCTTACAGGGAGGGGGGAACACTGAAGCTTTCTTT.

The chain uses TRBV4-1 and TRBJ2-3; a possible D gene is TRBD2 (6 bases). The V gene's germline CDR1 is MGHRA and CDR2 YSYEKL. The CDR3 consists of 17 residues. Trimming cost V 0 bases and J 2 bases, with 15 bases left between them. As DNA, the CDR3 is TGCGCCAGCAGCCAAGAGGAGGGGTATAAGGACACAGATACGCAGTATTTT. It specifies CASSQEEGYKDTDTQYF.

The chain couples TRBV5-4 to TRBJ1-2; the D is unclear. CDR1 SGHNT and CDR2 YYREEE come from the germline V gene (reference sequence). The CDR3 consists of 13 residues. V lost 4 bases and J 3 bases, leaving 10 bases between the germline ends. CDR3 sequence: CASSRREDYGYTF. CDR3 nucleotide sequence: TGTGCCAGCAGCCGCCGGGAGGACTATGGCTACACCTTC.

This clone was detected a few times. V usage is TRBV7-8 and J usage is TRBJ1-3, with D possibly being TRBD1 (6 bases). This CDR3 comprises 13 residues. V was pared by 4 bases and J by 11 bases, with 15 bases between. Germline V lookup: CDR1 SGHVS, CDR2 FQNEAQ. CDR3 nucleotide sequence: TGTGCCAGCAGCTCAAGGACAGTTGAATCCATATATTTT. It specifies CASSSRTVESIYF.

The V gene is TRBV11-3, the J gene TRBJ2-5; D remains unclear. The CDR3 spans 13 residues. CDR1 SGHNT and CDR2 YENEEA come from the germline V gene. Trimming removed 1 base at V and 5 bases at J, with 8 bases between. The CDR3 loop is CASSLGTGETQYF. The DNA of the CDR3 is TGTGCCAGCAGCTTAGGTACCGGGGAGACCCAGTACTTC.

The J gene is TRBJ1-1, the V gene TRBV2, with a possible D match to TRBD1 (5 bases). Germline lookup yields CDR1 SNHLY and CDR2 FYNNEI. Deletions cut 7 bases from V and 3 bases from J, with 15 bases between. The CDR3 contains 14 residues. Written as DNA, the CDR3 is TGTGCCAGCATGGGGGGTAGTGGGTACACTGAAGCTTTCTTT. This codes for CASMGGSGYTEAFF.

The chain carries TRBV30 and TRBJ1-2, with 7 bases identical to TRBD1. Germline-derived CDR1 and CDR2 are GTSNPN and SVGIG (reference sequence). The CDR3 runs to 14 residues. Trimming cost V 3 bases and J 2 bases; bases outside gene matches: 6. The CDR3 spells CAWRRTGGNYGYTF. The CDR3 bases are TGTGCCTGGAGAAGGACAGGAGGGAACTATGGCTACACCTTC. The variable domain in full, with the rest retrieved from reference TRBV30 and TRBJ1-2, is SQTIHQWPATLVQPVGSPLSLECTVEGTSNPNLYWYRQAAGRGLQLLFYSVGIGQISSEVPQNLSASRPQDRQFILSSKKLLLSDSGFYLCAWRRTGGNYGYTFGSGTRLTVV.

The rearrangement uses TRBV14 and TRBJ2-7; possibly TRBD2 for D (6 bases). This CDR3 contains 16 residues. Trimming shortened V by 0 bases and J by 6 bases, and 18 bases separated the two germline ends. CDR1 SGHDN and CDR2 FVKESK come from the germline V gene. In nucleotides, the CDR3 is TGTGCCAGCAGCCAAGACCCAGGTTCGGGGGTTGGCGAGCAGTACTTC. The encoded protein is CASSQDPGSGVGEQYF.

The chain couples TRBV29-1 to TRBJ1-1, with TRBD1 as a possible D gene (5 bases). The germline V gene encodes CDR1 SQVTM and CDR2 ANQGSEA. The CDR3 sequence is 14 residues long. The V and J ends lost 7 bases and 7 bases respectively, with 22 bases between them. Here the CDR3 DNA reads TGCAGCGCTGGGGGGTTATGGGACGAAGGTGAAGCTTTCTTT. Its translation: CSAGGLWDEGEAFF.

The rearrangement uses TRBV5-1 and TRBJ1-1, with a weak D call TRBD1 (6 bases). The germline gives CDR1 SGHRS, CDR2 YFSETQ. The germline V and J ends were trimmed by 4 bases and 0 bases, with 19 bases remaining between them. The CDR3 totals 17 residues. CDR3 bases: TGCGCCAGCAGCGTATCCAGGGGTGGTTACATGAACACTGAAGCTTTCTTT. It specifies CASSVSRGGYMNTEAFF.

The chain joins TRBV30 to TRBJ1-1; the match to TRBD1 covers 7 bases. CDR1 and CDR2 (germline): GTSNPN, SVGIG (reference sequence). Trimming removed 8 bases from V and 2 bases from J; junction bases left unmatched: 5. CDR3 length: 12 residues. CDR3 in amino acids: CAGDRFNTEAFF. The CDR3 DNA sequence: TGTGCCGGGGACAGATTCAACACTGAAGCTTTCTTT.

The rearrangement uses TRBV5-1 and TRBJ2-1, with a tentative D call TRBD1 (6 bases). V shed 7 bases and J shed 5 bases, with 22 bases lying between them. The germline CDR1 and CDR2 sequences are SGHRS and YFSETQ. The CDR3 is 16 residues long. This CDR3 is CASFSGVGREDNEQFF. CDR3 bases: TGCGCCAGCTTCTCAGGGGTGGGGCGCGAGGACAATGAGCAGTTCTTC.

In this sample, this clone turned up once. The genes are TRBV7-9 and TRBJ2-3; a weak D match, TRBD1 (6 bases). V was shortened by 4 bases and J by 0 bases, with 11 bases between the two germline ends. Germline V gives CDR1 SEHNR, CDR2 FQNEAQ (reference sequence). The length of the CDR3 is 15 residues. The CDR3 DNA follows: TGTGCCAGCAGCTCAAGCGGACAGAGCACAGATACGCAGTATTTT. This codes for CASSSSGQSTDTQYF.

This clone appeared once. The chain has TRBV11-1 and TRBJ1-1; D is ambiguous. The germline gives CDR1 SGHAT, CDR2 FQDESV (reference sequence). This CDR3 region has 15 residues. Trimming took off 2 bases at V and 10 bases at J, with 20 bases between the two ends. CDR3 loop: CASSLIGNSPGGAFF. CDR3 DNA sequence: TGTGCCAGCAGCTTAATTGGTAACAGCCCCGGAGGAGCTTTCTTT.